This TCR beta chain was sequenced for a study of blood T cells in healthy people across ages. Between the trimmed V and J ends, which lost 4 bases and 3 bases, there was a span of 10 bases. The CDR3 is made up of 12 amino acids. The germline gives CDR1 SQVTM, CDR2 ANQGSEA. As to this clonotype: What it binds is unknown.

Sample-barcoded 5' priming and a J-beta primer mix drove a second PCR of roughly 7 to 11 cycles. In TCRdb, the 5' RACE reads were re-called with MiXCR into one record per CDR3 protein. The sample yields about 1,400,000 distinct CDR3 sequences, about 40% seen once. Study-wide points: As naive T cell percentage varied, TCR beta diversity correlated strongly with it.

The chain joins TRBV29-1 to TRBJ2-7, with D uncertain. The clonotype was recovered from a woman aged 18-29 years in good health. Sequencing input: blood. Here the CDR3 reads CSVASQNYEQYF. The CDR3 nucleotides are TGCAGCGTTGCGAGCCAAAACTACGAGCAGTACTTC.